The clone carrying this T cell receptor (beta chain) occurred many times. The source of the sample is a study of identical twins. This CDR3 has 13 residues. The V gene end was trimmed by 5 bases and the J gene end by 0 bases; junction bases not matched to a gene: 3. Germline assignment: CDR1 DFQATT and CDR2 SNEGSKA (reference sequence). TCRdb ran MiXCR on the 5' RACE reads and lists one entry per CDR3 protein. Altogether 600,000 to 800,000 distinct CDR3 sequences are present, about 20% being singletons, with the ten largest covering 4% to 5.5%. This sample was also put to use in a study of T cells expressing NK-cell markers. From that paper: In several donors, dominant clonotypes made up about 25-65% of CD3+CD56-NKG2C+ cells.

Source material: PBMCs. This sequence was found in a young woman in good health. This chain uses TRBV20-1 with TRBJ2-7; the match to TRBD2 covers 8 bases. The CDR3 sequence is CSARLATSYEQYF. CDR3 DNA sequence: TGCAGTGCTCGACTAGCGACCTCCTACGAGCAGTACTTC.